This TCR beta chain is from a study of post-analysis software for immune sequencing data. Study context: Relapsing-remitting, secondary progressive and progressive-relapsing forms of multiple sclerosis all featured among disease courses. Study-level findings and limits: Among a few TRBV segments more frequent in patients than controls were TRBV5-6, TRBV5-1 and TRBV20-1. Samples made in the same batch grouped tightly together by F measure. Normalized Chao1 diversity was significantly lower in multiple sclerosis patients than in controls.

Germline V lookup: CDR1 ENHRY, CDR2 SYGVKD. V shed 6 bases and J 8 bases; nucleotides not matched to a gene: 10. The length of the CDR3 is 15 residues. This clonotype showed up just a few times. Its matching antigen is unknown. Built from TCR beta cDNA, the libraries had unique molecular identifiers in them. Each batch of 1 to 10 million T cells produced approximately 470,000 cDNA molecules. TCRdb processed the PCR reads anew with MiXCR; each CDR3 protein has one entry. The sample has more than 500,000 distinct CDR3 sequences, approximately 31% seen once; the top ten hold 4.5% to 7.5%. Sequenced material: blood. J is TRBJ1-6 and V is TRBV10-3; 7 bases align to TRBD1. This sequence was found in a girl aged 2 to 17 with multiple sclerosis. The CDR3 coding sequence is TGTGCCATCAGGGGACCTACAGGGGCGGATTCACCCCTCCACTTT. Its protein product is CAIRGPTGADSPLHF.